The source of this TCR beta chain is a study of CD8 T cells in Susac syndrome. This clonotype was recorded a few times. RNA amounts of roughly 0.45 to 1 ug underwent reverse transcription with random hexamers. TCRdb called the immunoSEQ multiplex PCR reads again in MiXCR, with one record for every CDR3 protein. The sample shows approximately 120,000 distinct CDR3 sequences, approximately 95% of them seen only once. The sample was CD8+ T cells from PBMCs. This TCR came from a human donor with multiple sclerosis.

The CDR3 coding sequence is TGTGCCAGCAGCCAGGTCGGTCGGTACAATGAGCAGTTCTTC. Protein product: CASSQVGRYNEQFF. The rearrangement links TRBV14 to TRBJ2-1; D gene uncertain. V lost 3 bases and J lost 4, with 10 bases in between. From germline, CDR1 is SGHDN and CDR2 FVKESK. The length of the CDR3 is 14 residues.